A single sample gave rise to the 5 T cell receptor beta chains below, sequenced in a study of glioma-infiltrating T cells after dendritic cell vaccination listed by TCRdb under 2016. The meaning of the sample's time point label: after dendritic cell vaccination, including at tumor progression/relapse. The library was prepared using the immunoSEQ multiplex PCR assay. This immuneACCESS table, as held by TCRdb, lists in-frame sequences with V and J called but not all clones. Of the missing ones, under half trace to an unresolved V gene in checked studies; the others have no known cause. This sample has about 9,200 clones in its table, and approximately 77% of those were observed once. The ten largest clonotypes hold over 40% of the sample. This material consisted of blood, taken after dendritic cell vaccination. Source of these receptors: a human donor with glioblastoma.

This chain links TRBV5-6 with TRBJ2-1; 9 bases match TRBD2. The CDR3 length is 16 residues. Germline loops: CDR1 SGHDT, CDR2 YYEEEE. J was trimmed by 6 bases and V by 4 bases; bases with no gene match: 11. CDR3 bases: TGTGCCAGCAGCCTCCCCGCGGGAGGGCCCTCCAATGAGCAGTTCTTC. It specifies CASSLPAGGPSNEQFF. The full variable domain, rest sourced from reference TRBV5-6 and TRBJ2-1, is DAGVTQSPTHLIKTRGQQVTLRCSPKSGHDTVSWYQQALGQGPQFIFQYYEEEERQRGNFPDRFSGHQFPNYSSELNVNALLLGDSALYLCASSLPAGGPSNEQFFGPGTRLTVL.

This clone came up a few times. The J gene is TRBJ2-2, the V gene TRBV28, with 9 positions matching TRBD2. Germline V gene data show CDR1 as MDHEN and CDR2 as SYDVKM. Trimming at V came to 8 bases and at J to 4 bases, leaving 11 bases not matched to a gene. This CDR3 contains 16 residues. CDR3 sequence: CASLFWGREGTGELFF. The CDR3 region has the DNA TGTGCCAGCCTCTTTTGGGGGCGGGAGGGCACCGGGGAGCTGTTTTTT.

About this clone itself: At one end the junction does not follow the germline gene, possibly because of a read error. The rearrangement uses TRBV7-3 and TRBJ1-1; D call uncertain. Germline assignment: CDR1 SGHTA and CDR2 FQGTGA. The CDR3 spans 13 residues. DNA of the CDR3: TGTGCCAGCAGCTTAGAGACGCGAGGAAAGGTCATCTTT. As protein: CASSLETRGKVIF.

The J gene is TRBJ2-5, the V gene TRBV4-1; no definite D call. This CDR3 contains 17 residues. Per germline, CDR1 MGHRA and CDR2 YSYEKL. Trimming shortened V by 4 bases and J by 2 bases, and 20 bases separated the two germline ends. In DNA form, the CDR3 reads TGCGCCAGCAGCCTCCCTAGGTCCGGAGAAGAACAAGAGACCCAGTACTTC. Protein sequence: CASSLPRSGEEQETQYF.

As concerns this clone: This specimen includes other DNA sequences encoding the same CDR3. The chain links TRBV5-1 to TRBJ2-5; D possibly corresponds to TRBD1 (5 bases). CDR1 and CDR2 (germline): SGHRS, YFSETQ. Trimming removed 3 bases at V and 5 bases at J, with 17 bases between. This CDR3 is 15 amino acids long. Here the CDR3 DNA reads TGCGCCAGCAGCTCGGACAAAACAGGACGGGAGACCCAGTACTTC. It translates to CASSSDKTGRETQYF.